The 27 T cell receptor beta chains in this list originate from one sample, sequenced in a study of CD8+ T cells in alopecia areata. cDNA reverse transcribed from extracted RNA served as the sequencing template. Sequenced by immunoSEQ multiplex PCR; TCRdb stores in-frame clones only, minus some. The table shows hundreds of thousands of clones, with roughly two thirds occurring only once. Sequenced material: CD4+ T cells sorted from blood, taken at week 0. The receptor source for this set is a human donor with alopecia areata.

V is TRBV27 and J is TRBJ1-6; D is perhaps TRBD1 (5 bases). The V gene lost 7 bases and the J gene lost 10 bases, with 20 bases spanning the gap. CDR3 length: 15 amino acids. CDR1 is MNHEY and CDR2 is SMNVEV in the germline V gene (reference sequence). DNA for the CDR3: TGTGCCAGCACAGGGAATCCTCCATGGGAATCACCCCTCCACTTT. Protein: CASTGNPPWESPLHF.

Points on this clone: One end of the junction does not line up with germline, which may come from a read error. The chain carries TRBV7-7 and TRBJ2-5, with 8 bases aligning to TRBD2. The germline V gene encodes CDR1 SSHAT and CDR2 FNYEAQ (reference sequence). The CDR3 length is 14 residues. This CDR3 is CASSTGGAQETQYF. In DNA, the CDR3 is TGTGCTAGCAGTACCGGGGGGGCCCAAGAGACCCAGTACTTC. The full variable domain, its missing parts supplied by reference TRBV7-7 and TRBJ2-5, is GAGVSQSPRYKVTKRGQDVTLRCDPISSHATLYWYQQALGQGPEFLTYFNYEAQPDKSGLPSDRFSAERPEGSISTLTIQRTEQRDSAMYRCASSTGGAQETQYFGPGTRLLVL.

This chain joins TRBV30 and TRBJ2-1; D uncertain. V lost 1 base, J lost 6 bases, and 10 bases lay in between. This CDR3 is 13 amino acids long. Looked up from germline, CDR1 is GTSNPN and CDR2 is SVGIG (reference sequence). The CDR3 nucleotides are TGTGCCTGGAGTGAAAGGTCTCTCAATGAGCAGTTCTTC. It codes for CAWSERSLNEQFF.

The rearrangement links TRBV6-6 to TRBJ2-7, with TRBD1 matching 7 bases. This CDR3 has 14 amino acids. Germline trimming cut 0 bases from V and 5 bases from J; bases unmatched to any gene: 4. From germline, CDR1 is MNHNY and CDR2 SVGAGI (reference sequence). CDR3 in DNA: TGTGCCAGCAGTTACTCACAGGGGTCCGACGAGCAGTACTTC. Protein: CASSYSQGSDEQYF.

The J gene is TRBJ2-7, the V gene TRBV29-1; 7 positions agree with TRBD1. The CDR3 is 13 residues long. CDR1 is SQVTM and CDR2 is ANQGSEA in the germline V gene. Losses at the gene ends were 1 base for V and 12 bases for J; bases not matched to a gene: 12. The CDR3 sequence: CSVEALYPGTAYF. The CDR3 nucleotides read TGCAGCGTTGAAGCCCTTTATCCCGGGACAGCGTACTTC.

The chain links TRBV11-1 to TRBJ2-7, with D uncertain. This CDR3 has 14 residues. CDR1 is SGHAT and CDR2 is FQDESV in the germline V gene (reference sequence). V was clipped by 8 bases and J by 5 bases, with 19 bases between them. The CDR3 region has the DNA TGTGCCAGCGCCTTTGGTCGTGGGCCCAACGAGCAGTACTTC. Translated, it gives CASAFGRGPNEQYF. Filled out from reference TRBV11-1 and TRBJ2-7, the complete variable domain reads EAEVAQSPRYKITEKSQAVAFWCDPISGHATLYWYRQILGQGPELLVQFQDESVVDDSQLPKDRFSAERLKGVDSTLKIQPAELGDSAMYLCASAFGRGPNEQYFGPGTRLTVT.

The chain uses TRBV15 and TRBJ2-1; TRBD1 or TRBD2 may be the D gene (5 bases each). The ends were cut back, 1 base at V and 0 bases at J, with 10 bases in the middle. The CDR3 runs 16 residues. CDR1 is LNHNV and CDR2 is YYDKDF in the germline V gene (reference sequence). The CDR3 loop is CATSRAGAYSYNEQFF. CDR3 DNA: TGTGCCACCAGCAGAGCCGGGGCGTACTCCTACAATGAGCAGTTCTTC.

This clone was found many times. The chain combines TRBV7-6 with TRBJ2-2, with D possibly matching TRBD1 (6 bases). Trimming pared 6 bases from V and 1 base from J, leaving 9 bases between. The CDR3 has 14 residues. Germline-derived CDR1 and CDR2 are SGHVS and FNYEAQ. In nucleotides, the CDR3 is TGTGCCAGCAGGCCGACAGGGAACACCGGGGAGCTGTTTTTT. Protein sequence: CASRPTGNTGELFF.

The rearrangement links TRBV4-3 to TRBJ2-7, with a weak D call TRBD1 (5 bases). Germline V lookup: CDR1 LGHNA, CDR2 YSLEER. CDR3 length: 13 residues. Trimming cost V 0 bases and J 6 bases, with 9 bases left between them. The CDR3 loop reads CASSQEPGSEQYF. The DNA for the CDR3 is TGCGCCAGCAGCCAAGAGCCAGGGTCCGAGCAGTACTTC.

The CDR3 is CASSLAGFGQGNEQYF. The CDR3 nucleotides are TGTGCCAGCAGCTTAGCGGGATTTGGGCAGGGGAACGAGCAGTACTTC. The chain recombines TRBV7-3 with TRBJ2-7, with D tentatively TRBD1 or TRBD2 (6 bases each). V was cut by 2 bases and J by 5 bases, with 19 bases left in between. This CDR3 has 16 amino acids. Germline CDR1 SGHTA, CDR2 FQGTGA.

CDR3 region: CASSLVSVGADTQYF. DNA of the CDR3: TGTGCCAGCAGCTTAGTCTCCGTTGGGGCAGATACGCAGTATTTT. The rearrangement uses TRBV7-2 and TRBJ2-3; D uncertain. This CDR3 spans 15 amino acids. The germline V gene encodes CDR1 SGHTA and CDR2 FQGNSA. The V and J ends lost 1 base and 4 bases respectively, with 12 bases between them.

This clone was recorded once. The V and J genes are TRBV9 and TRBJ2-3; TRBD2 agrees at 9 bases. The CDR3 has 15 amino acids. CDR1 is SGDLS and CDR2 is YYNGEE in the germline V gene. With V trimmed by 4 bases and J by 2 bases, 5 bases remained unmatched. CDR3 in DNA: TGTGCCAGCAGCTTCTCTAGCGGGGACACAGATACGCAGTATTTT. It specifies CASSFSSGDTDTQYF.

The V gene is TRBV5-6, the J gene TRBJ1-5, with D uncertain. The CDR3 covers 14 residues. CDR1 SGHDT and CDR2 YYEEEE come from the germline V gene. Trimming pared 0 bases from V and 2 bases from J, leaving 6 bases between. CDR3: CASSLGLGNQPQHF. The CDR3 DNA reads TGTGCCAGCAGCTTGGGGCTCGGCAATCAGCCCCAGCATTTT.

V gene TRBV4-2 combines with J gene TRBJ1-1; 7 bases match TRBD1. V lost 1 base to trimming and J lost 0 bases; unmatched junction nucleotides: 2. The germline gives CDR1 LGHNA, CDR2 YNFKEQ. CDR3 length: 15 amino acids. In nucleotides, the CDR3 is TGTGCCAGCAGCCAAGGACAGGGACTGAACACTGAAGCTTTCTTT. Its protein product is CASSQGQGLNTEAFF.

The chain uses TRBV11-2 and TRBJ2-2, with D tentatively TRBD2 (5 bases). The CDR3 covers 17 residues. Germline V gene sequence: CDR1 SGHAT, CDR2 FQNNGV. Trimming cost V 4 bases and J 0 bases, with 15 bases left between them. In DNA, the CDR3 is TGTGCCAGCAGCTCGCCCTCTGGGAGTACGAACACCGGGGAGCTGTTTTTT. Protein: CASSSPSGSTNTGELFF.

The V gene is TRBV29-1, the J gene TRBJ2-2, with 7 bases fitting TRBD2. CDR3 size: 14 residues. J gave up 1 base and V 7 bases, and 6 bases lay outside the gene matches. Per germline, CDR1 SQVTM and CDR2 ANQGSEA. The DNA of the CDR3 is TGCAGCGCCGCCGGGACTAAGAACACCGGGGAGCTGTTTTTT. Its protein is CSAAGTKNTGELFF.

The rearrangement links TRBV15 to TRBJ1-6; D remains unclear. The CDR3 totals 15 residues. The germline CDR1 and CDR2 sequences are LNHNV and YYDKDF (reference sequence). Trimming took 0 bases from V and 1 from J, leaving 4 bases between them. The CDR3 DNA reads TGTGCCACCAGCAGAGAGGTATCCTATAATTCACCCCTCCACTTT. Translation: CATSREVSYNSPLHF.

The chain recombines TRBV11-1 with TRBJ2-1, with 11 nucleotides matching TRBD2. The CDR3 totals 14 residues. Germline V gene sequence: CDR1 SGHAT, CDR2 FQDESV (reference sequence). Trimming at V came to 4 bases and at J to 10 bases, leaving 6 bases not matched to a gene. CDR3 in DNA: TGTGCCAGCAGCTCAGGGACTAGCGGTTGGGAGCAGTTCTTC. It translates to CASSSGTSGWEQFF.

The rearrangement joins TRBV2 to TRBJ2-7; the D gene is possibly TRBD1 (6 bases). From germline, CDR1 is SNHLY and CDR2 FYNNEI. V gave up 7 bases and J gave up 4 bases, with 14 bases separating them. This CDR3 is built from 13 residues. The CDR3 DNA is TGTGCCAGCATGGCAGGGGATAATTACGAGCAGTACTTC. The encoded protein is CASMAGDNYEQYF.

The chain couples TRBV30 to TRBJ1-2; D ambiguous. Trimming removed 3 bases at V and 2 bases at J, with 10 bases between. This CDR3 spans 13 amino acids. Germline CDR1 and CDR2: GTSNPN and SVGIG (reference sequence). The CDR3 sequence: CAWSPRVNYGYTF. CDR3 in DNA: TGTGCCTGGAGCCCTAGGGTCAACTATGGCTACACCTTC.

This chain joins TRBV4-3 and TRBJ2-3, with no clear D. V was clipped by 2 bases and J by 3 bases, with 9 bases between them. CDR1 and CDR2 (germline): LGHNA, YSLEER. The CDR3 totals 14 residues. The CDR3 DNA reads TGCGCCAGCAGCCAATCTCCCTTTACAGATACGCAGTATTTT. Protein sequence: CASSQSPFTDTQYF.

This chain joins TRBV25-1 and TRBJ2-5; D perhaps matches TRBD1 (5 bases). The CDR3 contains 14 residues. Trimming took 1 base from V and 4 from J, leaving 10 bases between them. Germline V gene data show CDR1 as MGHDK and CDR2 as SYGVNS. This CDR3 reads CASSELVRGETQYF. The CDR3 DNA reads as TGTGCCAGCAGTGAATTAGTAAGGGGAGAGACCCAGTACTTC.

The rearrangement joins TRBV5-6 to TRBJ2-1, with a tentative D call TRBD1 (7 bases). CDR3 size: 14 residues. V lost 4 bases to trimming and J lost 0 bases, with 8 bases between them. CDR1 and CDR2 (germline): SGHDT, YYEEEE. This CDR3 is CASSQGGSYNEQFF. CDR3 bases: TGTGCCAGCAGCCAGGGGGGCTCCTACAATGAGCAGTTCTTC.

The chain links TRBV4-3 to TRBJ2-3; D possibly uses TRBD1 or TRBD2 (6 bases each). Germline values: CDR1 LGHNA, CDR2 YSLEER. The ends were cut back, 0 bases at V and 8 bases at J, with 21 bases in the middle. This CDR3 region has 17 residues. CDR3 sequence reads: CASSQEGTGALPGTQYF. CDR3 DNA: TGCGCCAGCAGCCAAGAAGGAACGGGGGCCCTCCCGGGTACGCAGTATTTT.

This clone appeared many times. The chain couples TRBV30 to TRBJ1-1; D not resolved. Trimming took off 3 bases at V and 4 bases at J, with 9 bases between the two ends. This CDR3 spans 12 amino acids. Germline V gene lookup returns CDR1 GTSNPN and CDR2 SVGIG (reference sequence). CDR3 region: CAWRIRSTEAFF. The CDR3 DNA reads TGTGCCTGGAGGATCAGGTCCACTGAAGCTTTCTTT.

V is TRBV4-1 and J is TRBJ1-2; D is ambiguous. Trimming removed 1 base from V and 7 bases from J, with 10 bases in between. This CDR3 is 13 amino acids long. Germline V gives CDR1 MGHRA, CDR2 YSYEKL. Here the CDR3 DNA reads TGCGCCAGCAGCCAAGTGGTGCACTTTGGCTACACCTTC. It encodes CASSQVVHFGYTF.

V is TRBV4-3 and J is TRBJ1-1; D unclear. Deletions cut 1 base from V and 0 bases from J, with 3 bases between. This CDR3 spans 13 amino acids. Germline assignment: CDR1 LGHNA and CDR2 YSLEER. CDR3 loop: CASSQVLNTEAFF. DNA of the CDR3: TGCGCCAGCAGCCAAGTCCTGAACACTGAAGCTTTCTTT.